The next 10 T cell receptor beta chains were all read from a single sample in a study of human T cells and chemical hapten exposure. TCRdb re-derived calls from the RACE reads in MiXCR, one entry per CDR3 protein. Of approximately 97,000 distinct CDR3 sequences in the sample, about 28% were seen once. As for time point: patch test 3, about 24 weeks after DPC sensitization. Treatment of the sample: therapeutic diphenylcyclopropenone sensitization with weekly scalp DPC. Specimen: whole blood, collected in connection with sensitization to the hapten diphenylcyclopropenone (DPC). These TCRs come from a man aged 40-55 years with alopecia areata. Some clones in this sample may be carry-over from other donors' samples.

The chain carries TRBV6-6 and TRBJ1-1; no reliable D call. The germline V gene has CDR1 MNHNY and CDR2 SVGAGI (reference sequence). The CDR3 contains 13 residues. Trimming took off 4 bases at V and 0 bases at J, with 6 bases between the two ends. This CDR3 is CASSFSVNTEAFF. CDR3 nucleotide sequence: TGTGCCAGCAGTTTCTCAGTGAACACTGAAGCTTTCTTT.

J is TRBJ2-6 and V is TRBV5-1; D remains unclear. CDR3 size: 15 residues. Germline-derived CDR1 and CDR2 are SGHRS and YFSETQ. The V and J ends lost 1 base and 0 bases respectively, with 5 bases between them. Here the CDR3 DNA reads TGCGCCAGCAGCTTGTCCAGCTCTGGGGCCAACGTCCTGACTTTC. Translated, it gives CASSLSSSGANVLTF.

This clonotype was picked up a small number of times. The V and J genes are TRBV6-1 and TRBJ1-1, with D unclear. Germline CDR1 is MNHNS and CDR2 is SASEGT. The CDR3 is made up of 12 amino acids. The V and J ends lost 8 bases and 7 bases respectively, with 14 bases between them. The CDR3 coding sequence is TGTGCCAGCGCTGGGATGAACGGTGAAGCTTTCTTT. This encodes CASAGMNGEAFF.

This clonotype was picked up a small number of times. The chain couples TRBV12-3 or TRBV12-4 to TRBJ2-7, with TRBD2 matching over 7 bases. V gave up 4 bases and J gave up 2 bases; unmatched junction bases: 14. The CDR3 loop spans 17 amino acids. CDR3 sequence (DNA): TGTGCCAGCAGTTCCCCAGGAATGGGCGGGAGAGCCTACGAGCAGTACTTC. Protein sequence: CASSSPGMGGRAYEQYF.

The rearrangement uses TRBV27 and TRBJ2-4, with TRBD1 identical over 7 bases. The V gene's germline CDR1 is MNHEY and CDR2 SMNVEV (reference sequence). The junction had 6 bases not matched to a gene; V was cut back by 5 bases and J by 2 bases. There are 15 residues in the CDR3. This CDR3 reads CASSPSTGSKNIQYF. DNA of the CDR3: TGTGCCAGCAGTCCATCGACAGGGTCCAAAAACATTCAGTACTTC.

J is TRBJ2-2 and V is TRBV5-1; no reliable D call. Trimming stripped 4 bases from V and 2 bases from J, with 18 bases between. Germline lookup yields CDR1 SGHRS and CDR2 YFSETQ. The CDR3 has 17 amino acids. The CDR3 DNA is TGCGCCAGCAGCATGACTCTAAGCCCAAGTAACACCGGGGAGCTGTTTTTT. It specifies CASSMTLSPSNTGELFF.

This chain uses TRBV6-6 with TRBJ2-5; D gene unclear. CDR1 and CDR2 (germline): MNHNY, SVGAGI (reference sequence). V shed 4 bases and J shed 1 base, with 10 bases lying between them. CDR3 length: 14 amino acids. CDR3 bases: TGTGCCAGCAGTTCCCGGAACGTCCAAGAGACCCAGTACTTC. Translation: CASSSRNVQETQYF.

This clonotype was seen only a few times. The chain is built from TRBV6-5 and TRBJ2-1; 10 bases agree with TRBD2. J lost 6 bases, V lost 2 bases, and 7 bases had no gene match. Looked up from germline, CDR1 is MNHEY and CDR2 is SVGAGI. The CDR3 is 16 amino acids. DNA of the CDR3: TGTGCCAGCAGTTACCTAATAAGCGGGAGGGTCAATGAGCAGTTCTTC. This translates into CASSYLISGRVNEQFF.

This clonotype was seen a single time. The chain links TRBV20-1 to TRBJ2-4; possibly TRBD1 or TRBD2 for D (5 bases each). The germline V gene has CDR1 DFQATT and CDR2 SNEGSKA (reference sequence). This CDR3 spans 16 amino acids. Trimming removed 8 bases at V and 0 bases at J, with 20 bases between. This CDR3 reads CSSPFGTALAKNIQYF. CDR3 DNA sequence: TGCAGTTCACCTTTCGGGACGGCTTTAGCCAAAAACATTCAGTACTTC.

This clonotype has only a few counts. This chain joins TRBV18 and TRBJ2-4, with a possible D match to TRBD2 (6 bases). V dropped 0 bases and J dropped 0 bases, with 9 bases sitting between them. There are 16 residues in the CDR3. The germline V gene encodes CDR1 KGHSH and CDR2 LQKENI. CDR3 protein: CASSPPEGLAKNIQYF. CDR3 DNA sequence: TGTGCCAGCTCACCACCGGAGGGGCTAGCCAAAAACATTCAGTACTTC.